Included here is one T cell receptor beta chain sequence, with context. Its specificity is not known. The sample originates from a study of cytomegalovirus exposure and HLA in healthy donors. Whole-study findings and limits: A few of the chains that were CMV-associated were confirmed in vitro to be specific for CMV antigens. Later work found that TCR association rates differed between HLA loci; DRB1 had the most and HLA-C the fewest.

The PCR was carried out with 60 Vbeta primers and 13 Jbeta primers. Libraries were prepared by immunoSEQ multiplex PCR; TCRdb keeps only in-frame clonotypes and omits some of them. The sample holds more than 100,000 clones, 60% to 85% seen once. This clonotype originated in a woman aged 30 to 39 in good health and CMV-seropositive. The specimen was PBMCs.

This chain's CDR3 is CASSPLWQSCHNEQFF. The CDR3 DNA is TGTGCCAGCAGCCCATTGTGGCAGTCGTGCCACAATGAGCAGTTCTTC. The chain carries TRBV6-9 and TRBJ2-1; no reliable D call. CDR3 size: 16 residues. The V gene's germline CDR1 is MNHGY and CDR2 SVAAGI. V was pared by 6 bases and J by 5 bases, with 20 bases between.